The 18 T cell receptor beta chains below were found in one sample sequenced in a study of liver allograft versus peripheral blood T cells. Study summary: Transplanted-liver T cell receptor repertoires were compared with recipients' peripheral blood repertoires.

TCRdb fed the reads into MiXCR, producing one record per CDR3 protein. The sample contains several thousand distinct CDR3 sequences, about 18% of which appear only once. These TCRs come from a human patient who had a liver transplant. T cells may partly derive from the graft donor.

This clonotype was observed once. The chain recombines TRBV24-1 with TRBJ1-2, with 9 bases matching TRBD1. The CDR3 runs 15 residues. CDR1 is KGHDR, CDR2 SFDVKD, per germline. The trim removed 2 bases at V and 3 bases at J, leaving 3 bases unmatched. The CDR3 spells CATSDWDRADYGYTF. The CDR3 DNA reads as TGTGCCACCAGTGATTGGGACAGGGCGGACTATGGCTACACCTTC.

In this sample, this clonotype turned up many times. The chain carries TRBV5-5 and TRBJ1-3, with 7 bases matching TRBD1. CDR1 and CDR2 from the germline V gene are SGHKS and YYEKEE (reference sequence). V lost 3 bases, J lost 1 base, and 10 bases stayed unmatched. CDR3 length equals 17 residues. In DNA, the CDR3 is TGTGCCAGCAGCTATCTTCTCAGACAGGGATCTGGAAACACCATATATTTT. The encoded protein is CASSYLLRQGSGNTIYF.

This clonotype was recorded a few times. CDR3 DNA sequence: TGCAGTGCTGAGACTAGCGGGGGGACGAGCTCCTACAATGAGCAGTTCTTC. Amino acid sequence: CSAETSGGTSSYNEQFF. The genes are TRBV20-1 and TRBJ2-1; 13 positions match TRBD2. Germline CDR1 DFQATT, CDR2 SNEGSKA (reference sequence). The CDR3 extends over 17 amino acids. V trimming: 5 bases; J trimming: 0 bases; junction bases outside the gene matches: 7.

V gene TRBV19 combines with J gene TRBJ1-1; perhaps TRBD1 as D (5 bases). CDR1 and CDR2 (germline): LNHDA, SQIVND (reference sequence). Trimming took off 7 bases at V and 1 base at J, with 19 bases between the two ends. The CDR3 contains 16 residues. The CDR3 is CASTSMGGRGNTEAFF. CDR3 DNA: TGTGCCAGTACCTCCATGGGGGGTCGGGGGAACACTGAAGCTTTCTTT.

CDR3 in DNA: TGTGCCAGCAGCCATACCACAGGGGGCGGCGGAGCTTTCTTT. Amino acid sequence: CASSHTTGGGGAFF. The V gene is TRBV7-9, the J gene TRBJ1-1; 9 bases are shared with TRBD1. CDR1 and CDR2 (germline): SEHNR, FQNEAQ (reference sequence). The CDR3 covers 14 residues. V trimming: 5 bases; J trimming: 10 bases; junction bases outside the gene matches: 11. The variable domain in full, with the rest retrieved from reference TRBV7-9 and TRBJ1-1, is DTGVSQNPRHKITKRGQNVTFRCDPISEHNRLYWYRQTLGQGPEFLTYFQNEAQLEKSRLLSDRFSAERPKGSFSTLEIQRTEQGDSAMYLCASSHTTGGGGAFFGQGTRLTVV.

By proportion, this clonotype is medium-sized. V and J are TRBV6-5 and TRBJ2-3, with D tentatively TRBD2 (7 bases). V was trimmed by 5 bases and J by 5 bases, leaving 23 bases between them. The germline V gene encodes CDR1 MNHEY and CDR2 SVGAGI. CDR3 length equals 17 residues. The CDR3 region has the DNA TGTGCCAGCAGTACCCGCCGATGGGGGGGGCGCGGAGATACGCAGTATTTT. Its protein product is CASSTRRWGGRGDTQYF.

CDR3 sequence (DNA): TGTGCCAGCAGGCAGGCAGAAACAGGGAACACTGAAGCTTTCTTT. Amino acids: CASRQAETGNTEAFF. V usage is TRBV2 and J usage is TRBJ1-1; D possibly corresponds to TRBD1 (5 bases). With 6 bases removed from V and 1 base from J, the gap between germline ends came to 15 bases. Germline CDR1 and CDR2: SNHLY and FYNNEI. The CDR3 is 15 residues long.

This clonotype is medium-sized in the sample. The rearrangement joins TRBV12-3 or TRBV12-4 to TRBJ2-1; 12 nucleotides agree with TRBD2. The CDR3 is 16 residues long. Losses at the gene ends were 6 bases for V and 10 bases for J; bases not matched to a gene: 13. CDR3 protein: CASRSPTSGRRNEQFF. The CDR3 DNA is TGTGCCAGCAGATCCCCCACTAGCGGGAGGAGAAACGAGCAGTTCTTC.

Regarding this clonotype: Mismatch with germline at one junction end may stem from a read error. The chain couples TRBV6-6 to TRBJ2-3; TRBD2 matches 7 bases. The CDR3 covers 16 residues. Germline V gene lookup returns CDR1 MNHNY and CDR2 SVGAGI (reference sequence). The CDR3 region has the DNA TGTGTCAGCACGGCCCCGGGGGTCCAGCGGGGAGATACGCAGTATTTT. This codes for CVSTAPGVQRGDTQYF.

In this sample, this clonotype is medium-sized (0.01 to 0.1%). The chain links TRBV20-1 to TRBJ1-3; TRBD1 matches at 9 bases. The CDR3 contains 16 residues. In germline, CDR1 is DFQATT, CDR2 SNEGSKA (reference sequence). J was trimmed by 3 bases and V by 4 bases; bases with no gene match: 10. Written as DNA, the CDR3 is TGCAGTGCTATACAACAGGGGGCGGTCTTTGGAAACACCATATATTTT. Encoded protein: CSAIQQGAVFGNTIYF.

By sample share, this clonotype is medium-sized. The J gene is TRBJ1-2, the V gene TRBV7-2, with D possibly being TRBD1 (6 bases). CDR3 length: 16 residues. V was pared by 0 bases and J by 4 bases, with 15 bases between. Germline V lookup: CDR1 SGHTA, CDR2 FQGNSA. Written as DNA, the CDR3 is TGTGCCAGCAGCTTAGCGCTCATATCAGGGGCCTATGGCTACACCTTC. This translates into CASSLALISGAYGYTF.

This clonotype is medium-sized within its sample. This rearrangement joins TRBV5-4 to TRBJ2-6; 11 bases line up with TRBD2. CDR1 and CDR2 from the germline V gene are SGHNT and YYREEE (reference sequence). The CDR3 length is 18 residues. The V gene end was trimmed by 1 base and the J gene end by 0 bases; junction bases not matched to a gene: 3. CDR3 sequence (DNA): TGTGCCAGCAGCTTGCCGACTAGCGGGGTCTCTGGGGCCAACGTCCTGACTTTC. Translated: CASSLPTSGVSGANVLTF.

This clonotype has a handful of counts. The rearrangement uses TRBV12-3 or TRBV12-4 and TRBJ2-5; D unclear. V was pared by 6 bases and J by 6 bases, with 14 bases between. There are 13 residues in the CDR3. The DNA for the CDR3 is TGTGCCAGCAGCACGGACCGAGGAAAGACCCAGTACTTC. Amino acid sequence: CASSTDRGKTQYF.

This clonotype is termed medium-sized. The chain couples TRBV7-9 to TRBJ1-2; 8 nucleotides align to TRBD1. Germline V CDR1 and CDR2: SEHNR, FQNEAQ (reference sequence). The CDR3 length is 14 residues. Germline trimming cut 5 bases from V and 5 bases from J; bases unmatched to any gene: 7. CDR3 sequence: CASSPGQGGYGYTF. As DNA, the CDR3 is TGTGCCAGCAGCCCCGGACAGGGTGGATATGGCTACACCTTC.

This clonotype is labeled medium-sized. The rearrangement links TRBV6-2 or TRBV6-3 to TRBJ2-2; no clear D. Trimming removed 3 bases at V and 4 bases at J, with 18 bases between. Germline V gives CDR1 MNHEY, CDR2 SVGEGT. This CDR3 is 17 amino acids long. The CDR3 protein is CASSYPPRRRPTGELFF. In DNA, the CDR3 is TGTGCCAGCAGTTATCCCCCGAGGCGGAGACCCACCGGGGAGCTGTTTTTT.

The chain combines TRBV11-2 with TRBJ1-6; D unresolved. CDR1 SGHAT and CDR2 FQNNGV come from the germline V gene. Trimming removed 0 bases from V and 7 bases from J, with 4 bases in between. The CDR3 consists of 13 residues. As DNA, the CDR3 is TGTGCCAGCAGCTTAGATCGGAATTCACCCCTCCACTTT. It translates to CASSLDRNSPLHF.

This clonotype ranks as medium-sized. The chain links TRBV6-1 to TRBJ2-1, with 10 bases that match TRBD2. The CDR3 loop spans 14 amino acids. Germline V gives CDR1 MNHNS, CDR2 SASEGT. The J segment lost 7 bases and the V segment lost 6 bases, leaving 6 bases of the junction unmatched. The CDR3 DNA is TGTGCCAGCAGAGCGGGAGGGCCCTCGAATGAGCAGTTCTTC. It is translated as CASRAGGPSNEQFF.

This clonotype occurred many times. This chain uses TRBV28 with TRBJ1-6, with 7 bases fitting TRBD1. Germline assignment: CDR1 MDHEN and CDR2 SYDVKM. Losses at the gene ends were 4 bases for V and 6 bases for J; bases not matched to a gene: 6. The CDR3 runs to 15 residues. The CDR3 region has the DNA TGTGCCAGCAGTTCCTATAACAGGGGTAATTCACCCCTCCACTTT. Residues: CASSSYNRGNSPLHF.